This T cell receptor beta chain is drawn from a study of blood T cell repertoires in COVID-19. The V end was cut by 0 bases, the J end by 10 bases, with 5 bases between. The CDR3 is 11 amino acids. Germline assignment: CDR1 SGHDT and CDR2 YYEEEE. Assay used: immunoSEQ multiplex PCR; TCRdb lists only in-frame clones, some missing. The repertoire includes some 240,000 clones, 80% to 85% of them detected once, and roughly 3.2% sits in the top ten. The gene calls are TRBV5-6 and TRBJ2-1; D is unresolved. The sequence was collected from a man between 45 and 60 years old who had recovered from COVID-19. Sequenced input: PBMCs or T cells enriched from blood (not recorded which). The CDR3 region has the DNA TGTGCCAGCAGCTTGGCCGTCGAGCAGTTCTTC. It translates to CASSLAVEQFF.